This entry lists 30 T cell receptor beta chains sequenced from one sample in a study of control samples from healthy donors and cancer patients. Sequencing used immunoSEQ multiplex PCR; TCRdb keeps in-frame clones, though not all of them. The table has 120,000 or so clones, more than 85% seen once. Sequenced: blood. The receptor source for this set is a woman aged 18-29 years in good health.

To note about this clone: Other DNA sequences in the same sample also yield this CDR3. This chain's CDR3 is CASTTTGAYEQYF. Written as DNA, the CDR3 is TGTGCCAGCACTACGACAGGGGCCTACGAGCAGTACTTC. V and J are TRBV6-5 and TRBJ2-7; 8 bases align to TRBD1. This CDR3 is built from 13 residues. V dropped 7 bases and J dropped 2; count of bases not matched to a gene: 4. In germline, CDR1 is MNHEY, CDR2 SVGAGI.

The chain couples TRBV7-9 to TRBJ2-3, with a tentative D call TRBD2 (5 bases). The V gene's germline CDR1 is SEHNR and CDR2 FQNEAQ (reference sequence). V was shortened by 8 bases and J by 2 bases, with 17 bases between the two germline ends. The CDR3 has 15 residues. The CDR3 region is CASSPWGVITDTQYF. The CDR3 DNA is TGTGCCAGCTCCCCCTGGGGAGTTATCACAGATACGCAGTATTTT. Based on the CDR3 plus reference TRBV7-9 and TRBJ2-3, the full variable domain is DTGVSQNPRHKITKRGQNVTFRCDPISEHNRLYWYRQTLGQGPEFLTYFQNEAQLEKSRLLSDRFSAERPKGSFSTLEIQRTEQGDSAMYLCASSPWGVITDTQYFGPGTRLTVL.

The chain recombines TRBV24-1 with TRBJ2-3, with 7 bases lining up with TRBD2. In germline, CDR1 is KGHDR, CDR2 SFDVKD. The CDR3 spans 16 residues. J lost 2 bases, V lost 7 bases, and 11 bases had no gene match. Here the CDR3 reads CATSGGTSDNTDTQYF. The CDR3, as DNA: TGTGCCACCAGCGGGGGAACTAGCGATAACACAGATACGCAGTATTTT.

V and J are TRBV15 and TRBJ2-6; D is uncertain. Trimming shortened V by 8 bases and J by 0 bases, and 5 bases separated the two germline ends. Germline V CDR1 and CDR2: LNHNV, YYDKDF (reference sequence). CDR3 length equals 13 residues. The DNA for the CDR3 is TGTGCCACCCTGCTCTCTGGGGCCAACGTCCTGACTTTC. Translation: CATLLSGANVLTF. Based on the CDR3 plus reference TRBV15 and TRBJ2-6, the full variable domain is DAMVIQNPRYQVTQFGKPVTLSCSQTLNHNVMYWYQQKSSQAPKLLFHYYDKDFNNEADTPDNFQSRRPNTSFCFLDIRSPGLGDTAMYLCATLLSGANVLTFGAGSRLTVL.

V is TRBV7-6 and J is TRBJ2-2, with 12 bases fitting TRBD2. The CDR3 consists of 17 residues. CDR1 and CDR2 (germline): SGHVS, FNYEAQ. The ends lost 4 bases at V and 8 bases at J; junction bases unmatched: 11. CDR3 DNA sequence: TGTGCCAGCAGCTCCCCGACTAGCGGGAGAGTTGGAGGGGAGCTGTTTTTT. As protein: CASSSPTSGRVGGELFF.

This chain links TRBV19 with TRBJ1-5; D call uncertain. V was cut by 7 bases and J by 1 base, with 20 bases left in between. CDR1 is LNHDA and CDR2 is SQIVND in the germline V gene (reference sequence). The CDR3 covers 17 residues. CDR3 coding DNA: TGTGCCAGTACTCCCACAGCCCGCGGGAGGAGCAATCAGCCCCAGCATTTT. This sequence encodes CASTPTARGRSNQPQHF. Combining the CDR3 with reference TRBV19 and TRBJ1-5 gives the whole variable domain DGGITQSPKYLFRKEGQNVTLSCEQNLNHDAMYWYRQDPGQGLRLIYYSQIVNDFQKGDIAEGYSVSREKKESFPLTVTSAQKNPTAFYLCASTPTARGRSNQPQHFGDGTRLSIL.

This clone was recorded only once. V usage is TRBV7-2 and J usage is TRBJ1-2, with 8 positions matching TRBD1. V trimming: 1 base; J trimming: 8 bases; junction bases outside the gene matches: 6. Per the germline V gene, CDR1 is SGHTA and CDR2 is FQGNSA. There are 14 residues in the CDR3. DNA of the CDR3: TGTGCCAGCAGCTTAGGAGACAGGGGTGGAGGCTACACCTTC. It specifies CASSLGDRGGGYTF.

The chain has TRBV3-1 (or the pseudogene TRBV3-2) and TRBJ1-1; TRBD1 might be the D (5 bases). The CDR3 runs to 14 residues. V lost 9 bases and J lost 8, with 22 bases in between. From germline, CDR1 is LGHDT and CDR2 YNNKEL (reference sequence). Here the CDR3 DNA reads TGTGCCAGTAATATCTTAGGGACTTCAATGGAAGCTTTCTTT. Translated: CASNILGTSMEAFF.

This clone has just one count. CDR3 coding DNA: TGTGCCAGCAGTGAATCCCTCACAGGTGTACCCTATGGCTACACCTTC. Protein sequence: CASSESLTGVPYGYTF. This chain connects TRBV6-1 to TRBJ1-2; perhaps TRBD1 as D (5 bases). Trimming pared 2 bases from V and 4 bases from J, leaving 17 bases between. This CDR3 contains 16 residues. The germline V gene encodes CDR1 MNHNS and CDR2 SASEGT.

The CDR3 region is CASTQDRGHYEQFF. CDR3 nucleotides: TGTGCCAGCACCCAAGATAGGGGGCACTATGAGCAGTTCTTC. The rearrangement links TRBV7-8 to TRBJ2-1, with 7 bases matching TRBD1. This CDR3 spans 14 amino acids. Trimming took 7 bases from V and 8 from J; bases not matched to a gene: 11. CDR1 is SGHVS, CDR2 FQNEAQ, per germline.

This sequence joins TRBV7-2 and TRBJ2-3, with 8 bases that match TRBD2. CDR1 is SGHTA and CDR2 is FQGNSA in the germline V gene. CDR3 length equals 18 residues. Unmatched junction bases numbered 16, after V lost 1 base and J lost 7 bases. The CDR3 nucleotides read TGTGCCAGCAGCTTAGGGGGACTGGGGGCGGGAGGATTGTATACGCAGTATTTT. Protein sequence: CASSLGGLGAGGLYTQYF. The whole variable domain, filled in from reference TRBV7-2 and TRBJ2-3, reads GAGVSQSPSNKVTEKGKDVELRCDPISGHTALYWYRQSLGQGLEFLIYFQGNSAPDKSGLPSDRFSAERTGGSVSTLTIQRTQQEDSAVYLCASSLGGLGAGGLYTQYFGPGTRLTVL.

The rearrangement joins TRBV7-9 to TRBJ2-7; TRBD1 aligns across 7 bases. CDR1 SEHNR and CDR2 FQNEAQ come from the germline V gene (reference sequence). V shed 5 bases, J shed 1 base, and the junction held 8 bases outside the gene matches. This CDR3 has 15 residues. The CDR3 is CASSLPGTASYEQYF. CDR3 nucleotide sequence: TGTGCCAGCAGCCTCCCCGGGACAGCTTCCTACGAGCAGTACTTC.

The chain links TRBV6-2 or TRBV6-3 to TRBJ1-5; TRBD1 might be the D (5 bases). Trimming removed 2 bases at V and 5 bases at J, with 13 bases between. This CDR3 has 15 amino acids. Per the germline V gene, CDR1 is MNHEY and CDR2 is SVGEGT. This CDR3 reads CASSYSSQGDQPQHF. CDR3 DNA: TGTGCCAGCAGTTACAGTTCTCAAGGGGATCAGCCCCAGCATTTT.

This rearrangement joins TRBV28 to TRBJ1-2, with TRBD1 as a possible D gene (5 bases). The CDR3 sequence is 14 residues long. The V end was cut by 3 bases, the J end by 0 bases, with 8 bases between. CDR1 and CDR2 from the germline V gene are MDHEN and SYDVKM. As DNA, the CDR3 is TGTGCCAGCAGTTTCGAGGGGACTAACTATGGCTACACCTTC. This gives the protein CASSFEGTNYGYTF.

The genes are TRBV10-1 and TRBJ2-3; D is ambiguous. Trimming pared 2 bases from V and 4 bases from J, leaving 19 bases between. There are 17 residues in the CDR3. The germline V gene has CDR1 WNHNN and CDR2 SYGVQD (reference sequence). As DNA, the CDR3 is TGCGCCAGCAGTGAGGGAATTTGGGGTATCCATCCAGATACGCAGTATTTT. It is translated as CASSEGIWGIHPDTQYF.

The rearrangement links TRBV27 to TRBJ2-2, with 16 bases identical to TRBD2. CDR1 and CDR2 from the germline V gene are MNHEY and SMNVEV (reference sequence). V lost 6 bases, J lost 6 bases, and 13 bases stayed unmatched. CDR3 length: 19 amino acids. The CDR3, as DNA: TGTGCCAGCAGGCCGATAGGGACTAGCGGGGGGGGCGGTCCCGGGGAGCTGTTTTTT. It translates to CASRPIGTSGGGGPGELFF.

J is TRBJ2-1 and V is TRBV9, with 9 bases that match TRBD2. Germline CDR1 is SGDLS and CDR2 is YYNGEE. The CDR3 is made up of 16 amino acids. V lost 0 bases and J lost 1; bases outside the gene matches: 2. CDR3 residues: CASSVESGRSYNEQFF. The CDR3 nucleotides are TGTGCCAGCAGCGTAGAGAGCGGGAGGTCCTACAATGAGCAGTTCTTC.

Only one count was recorded for this clone. V and J are TRBV10-2 and TRBJ2-4; D unresolved. Trimming removed 5 bases from V and 6 bases from J, with 11 bases in between. The germline V gene encodes CDR1 WSHSY and CDR2 SAAADI. CDR3 length: 13 residues. CDR3: CASSSEGRNIQYF. The CDR3 DNA reads as TGCGCCAGCAGTAGCGAAGGTAGAAACATTCAGTACTTC.

The chain recombines TRBV27 with TRBJ2-1, with 9 bases matching TRBD2. The CDR3 length is 14 residues. CDR1 is MNHEY, CDR2 SMNVEV, per germline (reference sequence). The trim removed 0 bases at V and 15 bases at J, leaving 9 bases unmatched. The CDR3 loop is CASSLSGTSPLRFF. In nucleotides, the CDR3 is TGTGCCAGCAGTTTATCCGGGACTAGCCCTTTACGGTTCTTC.

V is TRBV28 and J is TRBJ2-5; TRBD2 agrees at 11 bases. The V gene end was trimmed by 5 bases and the J gene end by 4 bases; junction bases not matched to a gene: 15. The length of the CDR3 is 18 residues. From germline, CDR1 is MDHEN and CDR2 SYDVKM. The CDR3 reads CASSTGTSGWGVRETQYF. Here the CDR3 DNA reads TGTGCCAGCAGTACTGGGACTAGCGGTTGGGGGGTCCGAGAGACCCAGTACTTC.

The chain recombines TRBV6-6 with TRBJ2-7, with D perhaps matching TRBD2 (5 bases). The CDR3 loop spans 14 amino acids. Trimming removed 2 bases at V and 5 bases at J, with 13 bases between. Germline V gives CDR1 MNHNY, CDR2 SVGAGI (reference sequence). The CDR3: CASSYRLEGHEQYF. CDR3 bases: TGTGCCAGCAGTTACCGCTTAGAGGGCCACGAGCAGTACTTC.

This clone was detected only once. The CDR3 DNA reads TGTGCCAGCATTTCGGCCCACTCTGGGGCCAACGTCCTGACTTTC. Translated, it gives CASISAHSGANVLTF. The V gene is TRBV6-5, the J gene TRBJ2-6, with D unclear. The CDR3 loop spans 15 amino acids. Per the germline V gene, CDR1 is MNHEY and CDR2 is SVGAGI. V was trimmed by 7 bases and J by 0 bases, leaving 10 bases between them.

The CDR3 protein is CASSLVGRNTEAFF. In DNA, the CDR3 is TGTGCCAGTAGTTTGGTCGGACGGAACACTGAAGCTTTCTTT. This chain joins TRBV19 and TRBJ1-1; no clear D. This CDR3 is 14 amino acids long. CDR1 and CDR2 (germline): LNHDA, SQIVND (reference sequence). Trimming took off 5 bases at V and 1 base at J, with 11 bases between the two ends.

V gene TRBV5-1 combines with J gene TRBJ2-5; 9 bases align to TRBD1. CDR3 length: 15 residues. Germline V lookup: CDR1 SGHRS, CDR2 YFSETQ. After removal of 5 bases from V and 5 bases from J, the junction contained 10 bases not matched to a gene. CDR3 sequence reads: CASRPPQGAQETQYF. CDR3 sequence (DNA): TGCGCCAGCAGGCCCCCACAGGGGGCGCAGGAGACCCAGTACTTC. The complete variable domain, with remaining parts taken from reference TRBV5-1 and TRBJ2-5, reads KAGVTQTPRYLIKTRGQQVTLSCSPISGHRSVSWYQQTPGQGLQFLFEYFSETQRNKGNFPGRFSGRQFSNSRSEMNVSTLELGDSALYLCASRPPQGAQETQYFGPGTRLLVL.

The chain recombines TRBV27 with TRBJ2-5; TRBD2 matches 11 bases. V lost 2 bases and J lost 5; bases outside the gene matches: 7. The germline CDR1 and CDR2 sequences are MNHEY and SMNVEV (reference sequence). This CDR3 region has 16 residues. The chain's CDR3 is CASSLISGRAQETQYF. CDR3 coding DNA: TGTGCCAGCAGTTTAATTAGCGGGAGGGCCCAGGAGACCCAGTACTTC.

The chain links TRBV28 to TRBJ2-2, with a possible D match to TRBD2 (5 bases). Germline CDR1 is MDHEN and CDR2 is SYDVKM. Trimming stripped 8 bases from V and 2 bases from J, with 12 bases between. This CDR3 region has 14 residues. CDR3 coding DNA: TGTGCCAGCCGTAGAGGGAGTAACACCGGGGAGCTGTTTTTT. It specifies CASRRGSNTGELFF.

This chain joins TRBV5-5 and TRBJ2-1; D unclear. The V end was cut by 4 bases, the J end by 8 bases, with 7 bases between. This CDR3 is 11 amino acids long. Germline V gene lookup returns CDR1 SGHKS and CDR2 YYEKEE (reference sequence). Here the CDR3 reads CASSQLDEQFF. In nucleotides, the CDR3 is TGTGCCAGCAGCCAGCTTGATGAGCAGTTCTTC.

The table lists this clone with a few counts. This chain links TRBV3-1 (or the pseudogene TRBV3-2) with TRBJ2-5; D uncertain. Trimming left V 1 base short and J 7 bases short, with 7 bases between. The CDR3 is made up of 12 amino acids. Germline-derived CDR1 and CDR2 are LGHDT and YNNKEL (reference sequence). CDR3 loop: CASSQGRGTQYF. The CDR3 DNA follows: TGTGCCAGCAGCCAAGGGAGAGGGACCCAGTACTTC.

This CDR3 reads CAISEGRGTDNQPQHF. For the CDR3, the DNA is TGTGCCATCAGTGAGGGTCGAGGGACAGATAATCAGCCCCAGCATTTT. V and J are TRBV10-3 and TRBJ1-5, with 7 bases fitting TRBD1. Germline assignment: CDR1 ENHRY and CDR2 SYGVKD. The CDR3 runs to 16 residues. The V and J ends lost 2 bases and 4 bases, in that order; junction bases with no gene match: 8.

V usage is TRBV30 and J usage is TRBJ2-1; D remains ambiguous. Per germline, CDR1 GTSNPN and CDR2 SVGIG (reference sequence). The CDR3 is 13 residues long. The germline V and J ends were trimmed by 1 base and 9 bases, with 13 bases remaining between them. Here the CDR3 DNA reads TGTGCCTGGAGTGCAACCAGCAAAGTTGAGCAGTTCTTC. Translating gives CAWSATSKVEQFF. The full variable domain, its missing parts supplied by reference TRBV30 and TRBJ2-1, is SQTIHQWPATLVQPVGSPLSLECTVEGTSNPNLYWYRQAAGRGLQLLFYSVGIGQISSEVPQNLSASRPQDRQFILSSKKLLLSDSGFYLCAWSATSKVEQFFGPGTRLTVL.